Below, 11 T cell receptor beta chains from the same sample are listed, as sequenced in a study of TIL therapy for anti-PD-1-resistant metastatic lung cancer. Time point meaning: pre-treatment sample, taken before nivolumab and TIL therapy. The libraries were made with immunoSEQ v3. Assay: immunoSEQ multiplex PCR; the TCRdb copy retains only in-frame clones and omits some. The table includes some 60,000 clones, roughly 70% detected once. The source was blood, collected at baseline. These TCRs come from a person between 25 and 79 years old with non-small cell lung cancer.

This clone was seen a handful of times. The chain joins TRBV7-5 to TRBJ2-7; the D call in the table, TRBD2, was not verified against the DNA. TRBV7-5 is a known pseudogene. The CDR3 extends over 14 amino acids. CDR3 residues: CARSLGGRPYEQYF. CDR3 in DNA: TGTGCCAGAAGCTTAGGCGGGAGGCCCTACGAGCAGTACTTC.

This chain connects TRBV27 to TRBJ1-1; perhaps TRBD1 as D (5 bases). This CDR3 contains 15 residues. The germline CDR1 and CDR2 sequences are MNHEY and SMNVEV (reference sequence). The V end lost 7 bases, the J end lost 2 bases, and 17 bases lay between the germline ends. The CDR3 DNA follows: TGTGCCAGCATCTCGAGACCAAGGGGAAACACTGAAGCTTTCTTT. It translates to CASISRPRGNTEAFF.

The CDR3, as DNA: TGTGCCAGCAGCCTCTCTCTAGTAGCAGATACGCAGTATTTT. Amino acids: CASSLSLVADTQYF. The J gene is TRBJ2-3, the V gene TRBV7-2; D unclear. Trimming left V 5 bases short and J 4 bases short, with 13 bases between. Germline loops: CDR1 SGHTA, CDR2 FQGNSA. The CDR3 loop spans 14 amino acids.

This clone was counted only a few times. The chain combines TRBV19 with TRBJ1-6; the D is unclear. The CDR3 is made up of 15 amino acids. V was pared by 1 base and J by 5 bases, with 9 bases between. Germline lookup yields CDR1 LNHDA and CDR2 SQIVND (reference sequence). CDR3 coding DNA: TGTGCCAGTAGTATAGGCAAGGGCCATAATTCACCCCTCCACTTT. This encodes CASSIGKGHNSPLHF.

J is TRBJ2-2 and V is TRBV6-4; the D is unclear. The V end lost 3 bases, the J end lost 4 bases, and 9 bases lay between the germline ends. The CDR3 is made up of 14 amino acids. Looked up from germline, CDR1 is MRHNA and CDR2 is SNTAGT. CDR3 bases: TGTGCCAGCAGTGAAGAGTGGGGCACCGGGGAGCTGTTTTTT. Translated, it gives CASSEEWGTGELFF.

This rearrangement joins TRBV7-2 to TRBJ2-3; a weak D match, TRBD1 (5 bases). Germline V gene data show CDR1 as SGHTA and CDR2 as FQGNSA. The CDR3 contains 13 residues. V was clipped by 10 bases and J by 2 bases, with 13 bases between them. CDR3 loop: CATSTAYTDTQYF. The CDR3, as DNA: TGTGCCACCTCGACAGCCTACACAGATACGCAGTATTTT.

The chain joins TRBV5-1 to TRBJ2-3; D gene uncertain. Germline assignment: CDR1 SGHRS and CDR2 YFSETQ. This CDR3 has 14 residues. V dropped 0 bases and J dropped 5 bases, with 10 bases sitting between them. The CDR3 DNA reads TGCGCCAGCAGCTTGGGAGAGAGACAAGATACGCAGTATTTT. This gives the protein CASSLGERQDTQYF.

The V gene is TRBV5-4, the J gene TRBJ2-5; D not certain. CDR3 length equals 12 residues. Trimming shortened V by 3 bases and J by 5 bases, and 8 bases separated the two germline ends. Germline-derived CDR1 and CDR2 are SGHNT and YYREEE (reference sequence). CDR3 sequence: CASSSDGETQYF. The CDR3 region has the DNA TGTGCCAGCAGCTCGGACGGGGAGACCCAGTACTTC.

A few counts support this clone. The V call is TRBV7-9, the J call TRBJ1-3; D is possibly TRBD1 (5 bases). Germline loops: CDR1 SEHNR, CDR2 FQNEAQ (reference sequence). Trimming removed 4 bases at V and 0 bases at J, with 10 bases between. The CDR3 is made up of 15 amino acids. CDR3 sequence reads: CASSSDGTSGNTIYF. DNA for the CDR3: TGTGCCAGCAGCTCAGACGGGACCTCTGGAAACACCATATATTTT.

V gene TRBV4-3 combines with J gene TRBJ2-1; 7 nucleotides line up with TRBD2. Trimming at V came to 3 bases and at J to 4 bases, leaving 6 bases not matched to a gene. This CDR3 is 15 amino acids long. Germline V gives CDR1 LGHNA, CDR2 YSLEER. The CDR3 coding sequence is TGCGCCAGCAGCCATGGGCTAGCGGAATACAATGAGCAGTTCTTC. Translated, it gives CASSHGLAEYNEQFF.

V and J are TRBV30 and TRBJ2-1, with unresolved D. V gave up 2 bases and J gave up 7 bases, with 6 bases separating them. The CDR3 length is 11 residues. In germline, CDR1 is GTSNPN, CDR2 SVGIG (reference sequence). CDR3 nucleotide sequence: TGTGCCTGGAGTTCTGCTAATGAGCAGTTCTTC. Its translation: CAWSSANEQFF.